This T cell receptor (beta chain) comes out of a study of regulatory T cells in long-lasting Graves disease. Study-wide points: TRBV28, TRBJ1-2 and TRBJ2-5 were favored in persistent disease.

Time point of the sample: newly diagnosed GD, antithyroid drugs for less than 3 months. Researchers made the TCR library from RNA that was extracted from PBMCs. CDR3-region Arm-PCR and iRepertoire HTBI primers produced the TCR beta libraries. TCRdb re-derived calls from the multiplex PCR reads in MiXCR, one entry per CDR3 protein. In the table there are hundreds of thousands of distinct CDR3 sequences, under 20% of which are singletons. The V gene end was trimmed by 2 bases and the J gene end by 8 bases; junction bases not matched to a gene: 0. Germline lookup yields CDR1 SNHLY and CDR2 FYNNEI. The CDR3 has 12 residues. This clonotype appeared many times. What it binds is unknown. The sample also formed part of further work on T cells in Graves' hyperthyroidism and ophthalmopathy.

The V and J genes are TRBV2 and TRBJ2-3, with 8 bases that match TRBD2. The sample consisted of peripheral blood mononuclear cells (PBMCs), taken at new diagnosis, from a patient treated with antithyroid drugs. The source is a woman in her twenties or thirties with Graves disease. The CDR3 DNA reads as TGTGCCAGCAGTGAACTAGCGGGTACGCAGTATTTT. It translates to CASSELAGTQYF.